The 27 T cell receptor beta chains below come from one sample, sequenced in a study of tumor-infiltrating lymphocytes in oesophageal squamous cell carcinoma. Via MiXCR, TCRdb re-called the PCR reads, giving one row per CDR3 protein. Of under 20,000 distinct CDR3 sequences in the sample, under 40% were seen once. Sample: blood. Source of these receptors: a male donor with esophageal squamous cell carcinoma.

The table lists this clonotype with many counts. The genes are TRBV7-8 and TRBJ1-2; possible D gene TRBD1, 5 bases. Germline V gives CDR1 SGHVS, CDR2 FQNEAQ. The CDR3 contains 21 residues. V shed 4 bases and J shed 4 bases, with 34 bases lying between them. The CDR3 protein is CASSSYEYPGTATTKFYGYTF. In DNA form, the CDR3 reads TGTGCCAGCAGCTCCTATGAATACCCCGGGACGGCCACGACTAAATTCTATGGCTACACCTTC.

V gene TRBV10-3 combines with J gene TRBJ2-3; D ambiguous. Per germline, CDR1 ENHRY and CDR2 SYGVKD. This CDR3 region has 11 residues. Trimming pared 4 bases from V and 6 bases from J, leaving 5 bases between. The CDR3 nucleotides are TGTGCCATCAGTGCGCAGGATACGCAGTATTTT. This encodes CAISAQDTQYF.

On this clonotype: A much larger clone differs from this one at a single base, so this may be a read error. This sequence joins TRBV10-3 and TRBJ2-5, with 7 bases lining up with TRBD2. The tail of the sequence fits TRBJ2-1 better, so the J call may be wrong. The germline gives CDR1 ENHRY, CDR2 SYGVKD. This CDR3 comprises 15 residues. Here the CDR3 reads CAISESPSGLHEQFF. CDR3 DNA sequence: TGTGCCATCAGTGAGTCACCTAGCGGTCTACACGAGCAGTTCTTC.

This rearrangement joins TRBV7-6 to TRBJ2-7; TRBD2 matches at 9 bases. With the DNA end fitting TRBJ2-5 better, the J assignment may be wrong. In germline, CDR1 is SGHVS, CDR2 FNYEAQ. The CDR3 is 14 residues long. DNA for the CDR3: TGTGCCAGCAGCTTAGCGCGGGGGGGAGAGACCCAGTACTTC. Residues: CASSLARGGETQYF.

This clonotype showed up many times. The rearrangement joins TRBV24-1 to TRBJ2-2; 10 bases match TRBD1. The germline CDR1 and CDR2 sequences are KGHDR and SFDVKD. V gave up 10 bases and J gave up 7 bases; unmatched junction bases: 5. CDR3 length: 13 residues. The CDR3 DNA reads as TGTGCCACAGGGACAGGGGCGGTCGGGGAGCTGTTTTTT. It encodes CATGTGAVGELFF.

The gene calls are TRBV11-3 and TRBJ2-1; TRBD2 aligns across 7 bases. The last part of the DNA fits TRBJ2-7 better; the J call may be wrong. The CDR3 contains 14 residues. CDR1 SGHNT and CDR2 YENEEA come from the germline V gene. CDR3 region: CASSPGTNSYEQYF. The DNA for the CDR3 is TGTGCCAGCAGCCCCGGGACTAACTCCTACGAGCAGTACTTC.

This clonotype was seen a single time. The chain employs TRBV11-2 and TRBJ1-4; perhaps TRBD1 as D (6 bases). Gene TRBJ2-3 matches the end of the DNA better, so the J call may be wrong. CDR1 is SGHAT, CDR2 FQNNGV, per germline. The CDR3 is 13 amino acids. CDR3 amino acids: CASSSRGTDTQYF. The CDR3, as DNA: TGTGCCAGCAGCTCGAGGGGGACAGATACGCAGTATTTT.

The rearrangement joins TRBV18 to TRBJ2-5, with unresolved D. The germline V gene encodes CDR1 KGHSH and CDR2 LQKENI. V was pared by 2 bases and J by 11 bases, with 18 bases between. The CDR3 totals 14 residues. The CDR3 reads CASSPLQSYNEQYF. The CDR3 DNA sequence: TGTGCCAGCTCACCATTACAGAGCTACAATGAGCAGTACTTC.

This clonotype is labeled as medium-sized. The CDR3 loop is CASSSTGTTNTEAFF. As DNA, the CDR3 is TGTGCCAGCAGCTCAACCGGGACAACGAACACTGAAGCTTTCTTT. The chain couples TRBV7-3 to TRBJ1-1, with D possibly matching TRBD1 (6 bases). Germline V lookup: CDR1 SGHTA, CDR2 FQGTGA. The CDR3 is 15 amino acids. The ends were cut back, 4 bases at V and 1 base at J, with 13 bases in the middle.

This rearrangement joins TRBV7-8 to TRBJ2-3; 11 nucleotides match TRBD2. The DNA end is a closer match to TRBJ2-1, so the J assignment may be wrong. Germline values: CDR1 SGHVS, CDR2 FQNEAQ. This CDR3 region has 14 residues. The CDR3: CASSLGTSGNEQFF. CDR3 DNA sequence: TGTGCCAGCAGCCTGGGGACTAGCGGCAATGAGCAGTTCTTC.

V gene TRBV7-2 combines with J gene TRBJ2-5, with no clear D. TRBJ2-7 explains the end of the DNA better; the J call may be wrong. The germline CDR1 and CDR2 sequences are SGHTA and FQGNSA. The CDR3 covers 15 residues. The CDR3 DNA reads TGTGCCAGCAGCTTAGAGGTAATGGACGGCTCCGAGCAGTACTTC. It specifies CASSLEVMDGSEQYF.

This clonotype is judged medium-sized. Written as DNA, the CDR3 is TGTGCCAGTACAGGGGGATCTAAGGGCTCCTATAATTCACCCCTCCACTTT. This gives the protein CASTGGSKGSYNSPLHF. The chain links TRBV7-8 to TRBJ1-6; the match to TRBD1 covers 8 bases. Losses at the gene ends were 9 bases for V and 0 bases for J; bases not matched to a gene: 10. The CDR3 has 17 amino acids. From germline, CDR1 is SGHVS and CDR2 FQNEAQ.

V and J are TRBV10-2 and TRBJ2-1; TRBD2 might be the D (5 bases). The V gene lost 5 bases and the J gene lost 2 bases, with 7 bases spanning the gap. CDR1 WSHSY and CDR2 SAAADI come from the germline V gene. This CDR3 is 13 amino acids long. The CDR3 DNA follows: TGCGCCAGCAGTACCGGGACCTACAATGAGCAGTTCTTC. Translated, it gives CASSTGTYNEQFF.

This clonotype has only a few counts. V and J are TRBV6-1 and TRBJ2-4; 11 bases map to TRBD1. Losses at the gene ends were 7 bases for V and 9 bases for J; bases not matched to a gene: 8. The CDR3 is 14 residues long. CDR1 and CDR2 (germline): MNHNS, SASEGT. This CDR3 is CASIKDRGPSIQYF. The CDR3 nucleotides are TGTGCCAGCATTAAGGACAGGGGGCCTAGCATTCAGTACTTC.

V usage is TRBV10-2 and J usage is TRBJ2-1; 7 bases map to TRBD1. The DNA end is a closer match to TRBJ2-7, so the J assignment may be wrong. The CDR3 is made up of 14 amino acids. CDR1 WSHSY and CDR2 SAAADI come from the germline V gene. The CDR3 sequence: CASSMRGPEYEQYF. Written as DNA, the CDR3 is TGCGCCAGCAGCATGAGGGGGCCGGAATACGAGCAGTACTTC.

V is TRBV3-1 and J is TRBJ2-3; TRBD1 agrees at 8 bases. Germline lookup yields CDR1 LGHDT and CDR2 YNNKEL (reference sequence). This CDR3 spans 16 amino acids. With V trimmed by 0 bases and J by 10 bases, 12 bases remained unmatched. Here the CDR3 reads CASSQDRSDQGASQYF. DNA of the CDR3: TGTGCCAGCAGCCAAGATCGGTCCGATCAGGGGGCGTCGCAGTATTTT.

Within the sample, this clonotype is large. Germline and junction disagree at one end, which may indicate a read error. The chain employs TRBV7-6 and TRBJ2-1; a possible D gene is TRBD2 (6 bases). CDR3 length: 13 amino acids. In germline, CDR1 is SGHVS, CDR2 FNYEAQ. CDR3 DNA: TGTGCCAGCAGTCCCACTAGCTACGATGAGCAGTTCTTC. Residues: CASSPTSYDEQFF.

The J gene is TRBJ2-4, the V gene TRBV12-3 or TRBV12-4, with 7 bases aligning to TRBD1. The closer fit of TRBJ2-5 to the DNA end suggests the J call may be wrong. There are 14 residues in the CDR3. CDR3 nucleotides: TGTGCCAGCAACGAATGGGGACAGCAAGAGACCCAGTACTTC. It is translated as CASNEWGQQETQYF.

This clonotype was recorded a few times. This chain links TRBV6-1 with TRBJ1-2, with 11 bases lining up with TRBD1. Looked up from germline, CDR1 is MNHNS and CDR2 is SASEGT. The trim removed 8 bases at V and 7 bases at J, leaving 9 bases unmatched. The CDR3 is 14 amino acids. The CDR3 DNA follows: TGTGCCAGCTCAGCCGGGACAGGGGGTCGTGGCTACACCTTC. It translates to CASSAGTGGRGYTF.

The rearrangement uses TRBV6-1 and TRBJ2-4; tentative D call: TRBD1 (5 bases). Germline V gene data show CDR1 as MNHNS and CDR2 as SASEGT. V gave up 6 bases and J gave up 13 bases, with 10 bases separating them. The CDR3 is 10 amino acids. In DNA, the CDR3 is TGTGCCAGCAGAGGGGCAGAGCAGTACTTC. Protein product: CASRGAEQYF.

The chain combines TRBV7-2 with TRBJ2-4; 7 bases align to TRBD2. Looked up from germline, CDR1 is SGHTA and CDR2 is FQGNSA. V shed 2 bases, J shed 15 bases, and the junction held 16 bases outside the gene matches. There are 15 residues in the CDR3. In DNA, the CDR3 is TGTGCCAGCAGCTTACTAGCGGTGAACACCGGGGAGCTGTACTTC. Its translation is CASSLLAVNTGELYF.

Regarding this clonotype: Here the CDR3 omits its conserved ending phenylalanine or tryptophan, so a read error is the likely source. It is unclear where the CDR3 begins or ends on the DNA, so no DNA is shown, and the CDR3 is as TCRdb lists it. This chain joins TRBV6-8 and TRBJ2-1; the table's D call of TRBD2 was not tested on the DNA. Germline V gene data show CDR1 as MNHGY and CDR2 as SAAAGT. A total of 9 residues make up the CDR3, ends included. The CDR3 region is CASVSGGAG.

The chain has TRBV6-1 and TRBJ2-5; D might be TRBD2 (5 bases). Germline V gene data show CDR1 as MNHNS and CDR2 as SASEGT. CDR3 length equals 13 residues. Trimming removed 7 bases at V and 5 bases at J, with 14 bases between. This CDR3 is CASIRAVGETQYF. The CDR3 nucleotides read TGTGCCAGCATTCGAGCGGTCGGGGAGACCCAGTACTTC.

The gene calls are TRBV7-6 and TRBJ1-1; 9 nucleotides align to TRBD1. Losses at the gene ends were 1 base for V and 0 bases for J; bases not matched to a gene: 9. The germline V gene encodes CDR1 SGHVS and CDR2 FNYEAQ. This CDR3 has 18 amino acids. The CDR3 loop is CASSLGRGRDRVNTEAFF. Here the CDR3 DNA reads TGTGCCAGCAGCTTAGGACGCGGGAGGGACAGGGTGAACACTGAAGCTTTCTTT.

The sample holds one count of this clonotype. The CDR3 spells CASIRTLQETQYF. The CDR3 DNA sequence: TGTGCCAGCATCAGGACCCTGCAAGAGACCCAGTACTTC. The V call is TRBV7-4, the J call TRBJ2-7, with D unresolved. The J call could be wrong; TRBJ2-5 is a better fit for the DNA end. CDR3 length: 13 residues. Germline-derived CDR1 and CDR2 are SGHVT and SQSDAQ.

This clonotype is labeled as medium-sized (0.01 to 0.1%). This CDR3 is CASSYSRGTDTQYF. CDR3 in DNA: TGTGCCAGCAGTTACTCGAGGGGCACAGATACGCAGTATTTT. The gene calls are TRBV6-6 and TRBJ2-3, with TRBD2 as a possible D gene (5 bases). Trimming removed 0 bases from V and 1 base from J, with 5 bases in between. Looked up from germline, CDR1 is MNHNY and CDR2 is SVGAGI (reference sequence). The CDR3 runs to 14 residues.

The chain employs TRBV27 and TRBJ2-2; TRBD2 matches 8 bases. The CDR3 is 15 amino acids. Germline CDR1 is MNHEY and CDR2 is SMNVEV (reference sequence). The V segment lost 5 bases and the J segment 4 bases; nucleotides outside the gene matches: 6. CDR3 residues: CASSASGRFTGELFF. The CDR3 DNA sequence: TGTGCCAGCAGTGCTAGCGGGCGTTTCACCGGGGAGCTGTTTTTT.